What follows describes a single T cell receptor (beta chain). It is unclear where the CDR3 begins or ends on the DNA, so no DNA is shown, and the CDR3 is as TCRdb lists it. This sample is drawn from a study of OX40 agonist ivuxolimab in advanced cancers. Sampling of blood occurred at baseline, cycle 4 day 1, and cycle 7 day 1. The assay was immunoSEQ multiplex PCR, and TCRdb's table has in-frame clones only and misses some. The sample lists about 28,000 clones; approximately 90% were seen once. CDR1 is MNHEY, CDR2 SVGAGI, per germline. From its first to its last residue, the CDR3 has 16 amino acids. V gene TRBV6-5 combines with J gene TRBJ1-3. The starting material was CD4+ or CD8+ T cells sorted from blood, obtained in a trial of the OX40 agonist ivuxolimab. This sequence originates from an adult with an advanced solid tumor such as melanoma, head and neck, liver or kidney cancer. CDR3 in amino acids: CASSSSRGRSGNTIYF.